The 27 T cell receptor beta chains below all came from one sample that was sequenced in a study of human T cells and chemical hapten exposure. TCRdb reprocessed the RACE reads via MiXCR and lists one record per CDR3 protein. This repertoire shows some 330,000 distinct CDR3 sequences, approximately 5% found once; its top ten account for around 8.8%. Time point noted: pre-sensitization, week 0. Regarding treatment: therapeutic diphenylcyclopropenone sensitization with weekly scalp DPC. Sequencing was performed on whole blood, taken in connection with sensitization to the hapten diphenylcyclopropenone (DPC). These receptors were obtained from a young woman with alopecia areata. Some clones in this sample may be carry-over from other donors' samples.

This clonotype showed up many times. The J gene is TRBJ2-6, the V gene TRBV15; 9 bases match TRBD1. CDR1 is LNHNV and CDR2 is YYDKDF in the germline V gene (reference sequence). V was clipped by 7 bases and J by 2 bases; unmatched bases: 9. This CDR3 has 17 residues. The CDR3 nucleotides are TGTGCCACCACTGGGGGGGACAGGGATACTGGGGCCAACGTCCTGACTTTC. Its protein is CATTGGDRDTGANVLTF. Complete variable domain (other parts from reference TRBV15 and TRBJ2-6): DAMVIQNPRYQVTQFGKPVTLSCSQTLNHNVMYWYQQKSSQAPKLLFHYYDKDFNNEADTPDNFQSRRPNTSFCFLDIRSPGLGDTAMYLCATTGGDRDTGANVLTFGAGSRLTVL.

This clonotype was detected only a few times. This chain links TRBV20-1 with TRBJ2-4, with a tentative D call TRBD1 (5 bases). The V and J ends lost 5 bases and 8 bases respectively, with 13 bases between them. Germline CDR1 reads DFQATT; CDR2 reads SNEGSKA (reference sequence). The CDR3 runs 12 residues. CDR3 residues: CSASGQFDIQYF. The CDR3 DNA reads TGCAGTGCTTCCGGACAATTCGACATTCAGTACTTC.

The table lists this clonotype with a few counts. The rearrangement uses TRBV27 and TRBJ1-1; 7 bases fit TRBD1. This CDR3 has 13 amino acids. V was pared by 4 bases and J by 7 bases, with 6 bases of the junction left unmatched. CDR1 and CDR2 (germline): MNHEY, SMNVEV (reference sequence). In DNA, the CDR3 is TGTGCCAGCAGTTACTGGACAGGCAGTGAAGCTTTCTTT. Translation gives CASSYWTGSEAFF.

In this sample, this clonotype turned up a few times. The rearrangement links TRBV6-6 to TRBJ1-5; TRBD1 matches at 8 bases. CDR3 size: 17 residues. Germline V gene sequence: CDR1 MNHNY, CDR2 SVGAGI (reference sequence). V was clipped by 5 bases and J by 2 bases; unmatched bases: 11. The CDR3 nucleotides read TGTGCCAGCAGTCCACGACCGACAGGGGCCGGCAATCAGCCCCAGCATTTT. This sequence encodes CASSPRPTGAGNQPQHF.

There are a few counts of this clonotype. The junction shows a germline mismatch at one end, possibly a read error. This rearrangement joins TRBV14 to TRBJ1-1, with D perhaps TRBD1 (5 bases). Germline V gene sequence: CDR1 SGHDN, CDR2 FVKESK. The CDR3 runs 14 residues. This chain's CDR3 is CASTPPGGGTEAFF. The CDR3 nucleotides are TGCGCCAGCACCCCTCCCGGGGGTGGGACTGAAGCTTTCTTT.

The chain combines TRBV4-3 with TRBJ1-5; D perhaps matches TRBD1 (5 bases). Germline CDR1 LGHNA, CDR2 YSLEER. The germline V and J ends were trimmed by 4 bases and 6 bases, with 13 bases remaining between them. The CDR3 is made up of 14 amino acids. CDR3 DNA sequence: TGCGCCAGCAGCCGTGTTGTGGGGGTTCAGCCCCAGCATTTT. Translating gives CASSRVVGVQPQHF.

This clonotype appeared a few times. The CDR3, as DNA: TGTGCCACCAGGGGACTTGCCACAGATACGCAGTATTTT. Amino acids: CATRGLATDTQYF. V usage is TRBV2 and J usage is TRBJ2-3; D possibly matches TRBD1 or TRBD2 (6 bases each). Trimming took off 10 bases at V and 2 bases at J, with 13 bases between the two ends. The CDR3 contains 13 residues. Germline loops: CDR1 SNHLY, CDR2 FYNNEI.

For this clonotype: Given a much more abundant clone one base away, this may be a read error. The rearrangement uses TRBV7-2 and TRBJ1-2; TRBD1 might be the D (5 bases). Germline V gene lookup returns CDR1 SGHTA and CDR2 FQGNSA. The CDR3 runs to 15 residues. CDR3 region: CACSLAAGRVYGYTF. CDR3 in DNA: TGTGCCTGCAGCTTAGCTGCAGGGAGGGTTTATGGCTACACCTTC.

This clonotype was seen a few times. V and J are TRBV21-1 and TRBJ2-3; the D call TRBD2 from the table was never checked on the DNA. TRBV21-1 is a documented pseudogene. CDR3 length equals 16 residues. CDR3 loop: CASSKVRGKVPDTQYF. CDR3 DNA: TGTGCCAGCAGCAAAGTCCGCGGTAAAGTCCCAGATACGCAGTATTTT.

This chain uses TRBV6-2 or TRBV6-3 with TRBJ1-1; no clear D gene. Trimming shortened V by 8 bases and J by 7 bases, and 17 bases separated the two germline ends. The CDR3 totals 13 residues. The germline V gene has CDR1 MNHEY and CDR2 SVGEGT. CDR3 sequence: CASGTRRKVEAFF. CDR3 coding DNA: TGTGCCAGCGGAACCAGAAGGAAGGTTGAAGCTTTCTTT.

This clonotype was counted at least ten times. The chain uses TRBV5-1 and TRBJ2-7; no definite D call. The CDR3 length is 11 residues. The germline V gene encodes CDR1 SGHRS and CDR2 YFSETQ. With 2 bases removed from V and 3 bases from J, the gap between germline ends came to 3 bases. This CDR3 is CASSFDYEQYF. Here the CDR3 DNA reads TGCGCCAGCAGCTTCGACTACGAGCAGTACTTC.

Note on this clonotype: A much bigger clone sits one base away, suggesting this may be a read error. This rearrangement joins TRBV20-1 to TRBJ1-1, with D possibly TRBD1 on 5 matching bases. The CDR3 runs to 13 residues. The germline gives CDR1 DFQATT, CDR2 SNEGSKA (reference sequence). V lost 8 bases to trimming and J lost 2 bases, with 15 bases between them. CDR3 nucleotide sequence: TGCAGTACTGGAGACAGCCTAAACACTGAAGCTTTCTTT. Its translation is CSTGDSLNTEAFF.

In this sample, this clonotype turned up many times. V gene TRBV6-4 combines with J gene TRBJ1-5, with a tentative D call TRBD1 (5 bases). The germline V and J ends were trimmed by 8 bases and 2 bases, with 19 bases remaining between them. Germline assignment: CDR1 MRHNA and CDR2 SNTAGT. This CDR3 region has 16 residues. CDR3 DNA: TGTGCCAGCGTTCATTCAGGGAAAGTGGGCAATCAGCCCCAGCATTTT. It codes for CASVHSGKVGNQPQHF.

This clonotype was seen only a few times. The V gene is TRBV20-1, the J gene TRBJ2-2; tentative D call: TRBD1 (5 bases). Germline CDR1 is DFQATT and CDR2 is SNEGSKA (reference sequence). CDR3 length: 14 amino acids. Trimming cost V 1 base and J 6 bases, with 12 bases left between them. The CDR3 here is CSARGPRESGELFF. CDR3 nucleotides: TGCAGTGCTAGAGGTCCCAGGGAATCCGGGGAGCTGTTTTTT.

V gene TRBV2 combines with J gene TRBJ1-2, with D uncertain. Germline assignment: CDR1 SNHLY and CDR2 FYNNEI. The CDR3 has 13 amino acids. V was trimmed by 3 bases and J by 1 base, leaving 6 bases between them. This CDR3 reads CASSDGRNYGYTF. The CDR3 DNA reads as TGTGCCAGCAGTGACGGACGTAACTATGGCTACACCTTC.

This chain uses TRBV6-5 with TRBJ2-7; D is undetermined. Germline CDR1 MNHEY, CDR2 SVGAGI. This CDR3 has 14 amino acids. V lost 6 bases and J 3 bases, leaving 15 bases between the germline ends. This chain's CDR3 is CASSPSTANYEQYF. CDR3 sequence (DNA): TGTGCCAGCAGCCCTAGTACGGCAAACTACGAGCAGTACTTC.

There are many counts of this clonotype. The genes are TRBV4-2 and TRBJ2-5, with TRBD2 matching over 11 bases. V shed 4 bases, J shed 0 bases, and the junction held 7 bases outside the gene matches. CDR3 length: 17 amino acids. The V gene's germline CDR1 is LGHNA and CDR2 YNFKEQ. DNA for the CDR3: TGTGCCAGCAGCCCCTCTCCGACTAGCGGGGACCAAGAGACCCAGTACTTC. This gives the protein CASSPSPTSGDQETQYF.

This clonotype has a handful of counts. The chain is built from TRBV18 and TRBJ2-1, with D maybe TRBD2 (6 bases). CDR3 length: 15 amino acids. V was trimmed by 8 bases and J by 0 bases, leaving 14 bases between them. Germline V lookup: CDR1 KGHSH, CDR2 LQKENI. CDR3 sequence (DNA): TGTGCCAGCCACGGGGGATCTACCTCCTACAATGAGCAGTTCTTC. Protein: CASHGGSTSYNEQFF. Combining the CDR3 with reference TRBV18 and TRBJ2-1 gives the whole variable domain NAGVMQNPRHLVRRRGQEARLRCSPMKGHSHVYWYRQLPEEGLKFMVYLQKENIIDESGMPKERFSAEFPKEGPSILRIQQVVRGDSAAYFCASHGGSTSYNEQFFGPGTRLTVL.

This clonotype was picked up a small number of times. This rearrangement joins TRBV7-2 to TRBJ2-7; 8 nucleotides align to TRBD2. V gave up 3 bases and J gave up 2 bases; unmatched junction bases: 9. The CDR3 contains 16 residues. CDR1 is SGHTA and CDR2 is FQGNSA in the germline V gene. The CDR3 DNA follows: TGTGCCAGCAGCTTCGATAGCGGGGCGAGCCCCTACGAGCAGTACTTC. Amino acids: CASSFDSGASPYEQYF. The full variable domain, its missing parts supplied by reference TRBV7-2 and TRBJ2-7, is GAGVSQSPSNKVTEKGKDVELRCDPISGHTALYWYRQSLGQGLEFLIYFQGNSAPDKSGLPSDRFSAERTGGSVSTLTIQRTQQEDSAVYLCASSFDSGASPYEQYFGPGTRLTVT.

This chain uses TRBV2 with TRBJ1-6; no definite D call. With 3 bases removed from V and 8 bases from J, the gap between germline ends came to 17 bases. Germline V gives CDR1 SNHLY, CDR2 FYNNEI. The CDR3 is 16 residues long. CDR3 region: CASSEDRGTGYSPLHF. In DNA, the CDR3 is TGTGCCAGCAGTGAGGACCGGGGTACGGGATATTCACCCCTCCACTTT.

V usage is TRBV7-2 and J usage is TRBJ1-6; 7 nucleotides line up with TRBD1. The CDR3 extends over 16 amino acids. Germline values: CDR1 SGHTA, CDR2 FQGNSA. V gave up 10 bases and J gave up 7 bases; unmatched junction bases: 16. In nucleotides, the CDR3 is TGTGCCACCCGGGACAGTCCTCACTTAAAGAATTCACCCCTCCACTTT. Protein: CATRDSPHLKNSPLHF. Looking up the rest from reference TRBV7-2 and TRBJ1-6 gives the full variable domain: GAGVSQSPSNKVTEKGKDVELRCDPISGHTALYWYRQSLGQGLEFLIYFQGNSAPDKSGLPSDRFSAERTGGSVSTLTIQRTQQEDSAVYLCATRDSPHLKNSPLHFGNGTRLTVT.

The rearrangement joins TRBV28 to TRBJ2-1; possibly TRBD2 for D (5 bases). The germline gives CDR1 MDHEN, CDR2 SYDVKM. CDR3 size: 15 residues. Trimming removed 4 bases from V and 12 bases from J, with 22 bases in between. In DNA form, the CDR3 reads TGTGCCAGCAGTTCCACCCCCGGGATCTCCCGTGCGCAGTTCTTC. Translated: CASSSTPGISRAQFF.

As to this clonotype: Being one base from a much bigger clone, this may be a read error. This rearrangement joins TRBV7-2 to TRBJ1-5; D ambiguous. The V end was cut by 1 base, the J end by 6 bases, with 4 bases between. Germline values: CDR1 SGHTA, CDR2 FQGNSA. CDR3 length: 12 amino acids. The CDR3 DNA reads TGTGCCAGCAGCTTAGACCGTCAGCCCCAGCATTTT. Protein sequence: CASSLDRQPQHF.

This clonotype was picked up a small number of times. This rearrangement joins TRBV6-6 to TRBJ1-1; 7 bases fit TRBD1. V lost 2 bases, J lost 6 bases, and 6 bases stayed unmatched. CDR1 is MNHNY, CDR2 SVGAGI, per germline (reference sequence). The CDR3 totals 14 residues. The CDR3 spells CASSYGTASPEAFF. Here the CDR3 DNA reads TGTGCCAGCAGTTACGGGACAGCCTCTCCTGAAGCTTTCTTT.

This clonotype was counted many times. CDR3 region: CASSSGLAVYNEQFF. The CDR3, as DNA: TGTGCCAGCAGCTCCGGACTAGCGGTTTACAATGAGCAGTTCTTC. V gene TRBV9 combines with J gene TRBJ2-1; TRBD2 matches at 10 bases. Trimming cost V 4 bases and J 4 bases; bases outside gene matches: 5. There are 15 residues in the CDR3. The germline V gene has CDR1 SGDLS and CDR2 YYNGEE.

The CDR3 protein is CASSNPAGYEQYF. CDR3 bases: TGTGCCAGCAGTAATCCCGCCGGCTACGAGCAGTACTTC. The chain employs TRBV25-1 and TRBJ2-7, with D unresolved. CDR3 length: 13 residues. The V end lost 5 bases, the J end lost 3 bases, and 11 bases lay between the germline ends. Germline loops: CDR1 MGHDK, CDR2 SYGVNS.

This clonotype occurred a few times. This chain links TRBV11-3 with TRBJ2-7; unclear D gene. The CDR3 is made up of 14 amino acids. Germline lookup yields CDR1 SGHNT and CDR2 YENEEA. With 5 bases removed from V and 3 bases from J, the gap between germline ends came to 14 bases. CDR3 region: CASSHDAANYEQYF. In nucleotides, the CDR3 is TGTGCCAGCAGCCACGATGCAGCCAACTACGAGCAGTACTTC.